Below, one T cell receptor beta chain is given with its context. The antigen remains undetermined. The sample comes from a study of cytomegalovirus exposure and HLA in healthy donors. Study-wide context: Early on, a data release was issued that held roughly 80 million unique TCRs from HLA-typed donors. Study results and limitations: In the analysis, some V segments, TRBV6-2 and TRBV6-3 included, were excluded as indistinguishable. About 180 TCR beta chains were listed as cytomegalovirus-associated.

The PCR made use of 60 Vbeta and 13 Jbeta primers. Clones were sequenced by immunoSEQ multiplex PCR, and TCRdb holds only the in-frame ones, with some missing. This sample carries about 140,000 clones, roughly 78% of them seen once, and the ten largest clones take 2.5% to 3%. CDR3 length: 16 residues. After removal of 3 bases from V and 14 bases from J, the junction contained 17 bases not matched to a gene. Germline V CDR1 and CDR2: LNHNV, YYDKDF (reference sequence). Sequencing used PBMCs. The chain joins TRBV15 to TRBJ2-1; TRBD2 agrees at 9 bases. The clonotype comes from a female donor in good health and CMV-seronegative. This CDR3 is CATSSSWSGGKSREFF. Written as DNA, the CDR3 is TGTGCCACCAGCAGTTCGTGGAGCGGGGGGAAATCAAGGGAGTTCTTC.